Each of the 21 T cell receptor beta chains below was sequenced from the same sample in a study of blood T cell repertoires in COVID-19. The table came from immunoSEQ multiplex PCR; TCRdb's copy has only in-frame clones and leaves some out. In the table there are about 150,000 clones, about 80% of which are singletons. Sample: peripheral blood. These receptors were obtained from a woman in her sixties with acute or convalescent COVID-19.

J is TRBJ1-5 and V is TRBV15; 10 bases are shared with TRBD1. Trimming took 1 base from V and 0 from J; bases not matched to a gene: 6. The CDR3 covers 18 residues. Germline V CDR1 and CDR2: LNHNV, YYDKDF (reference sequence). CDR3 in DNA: TGTGCCACCAGCAGAGGCTGGACAGGGGGTCCTAGCAATCAGCCCCAGCATTTT. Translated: CATSRGWTGGPSNQPQHF. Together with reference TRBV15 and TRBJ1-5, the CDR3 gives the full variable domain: DAMVIQNPRYQVTQFGKPVTLSCSQTLNHNVMYWYQQKSSQAPKLLFHYYDKDFNNEADTPDNFQSRRPNTSFCFLDIRSPGLGDTAMYLCATSRGWTGGPSNQPQHFGDGTRLSIL.

CDR3 region: CASSPARSNTGELFF. The CDR3 DNA is TGTGCCAGCAGCCCCGCTCGGTCGAACACCGGGGAGCTGTTTTTT. This chain links TRBV14 with TRBJ2-2; no clear D. CDR1 is SGHDN, CDR2 FVKESK, per germline. V was pared by 4 bases and J by 0 bases, with 9 bases between. The CDR3 has 15 residues.

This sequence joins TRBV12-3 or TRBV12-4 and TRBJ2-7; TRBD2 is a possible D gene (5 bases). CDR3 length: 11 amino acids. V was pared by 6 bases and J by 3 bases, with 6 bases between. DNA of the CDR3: TGTGCCAGCAGGGGAGTCTACGAGCAGTACTTC. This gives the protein CASRGVYEQYF.

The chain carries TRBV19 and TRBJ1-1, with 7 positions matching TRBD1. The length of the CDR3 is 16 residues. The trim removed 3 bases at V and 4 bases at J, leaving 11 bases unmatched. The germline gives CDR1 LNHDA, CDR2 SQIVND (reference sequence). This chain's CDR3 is CASSITGAPESTEAFF. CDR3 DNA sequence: TGTGCCAGTAGTATTACAGGGGCGCCTGAAAGCACTGAAGCTTTCTTT.

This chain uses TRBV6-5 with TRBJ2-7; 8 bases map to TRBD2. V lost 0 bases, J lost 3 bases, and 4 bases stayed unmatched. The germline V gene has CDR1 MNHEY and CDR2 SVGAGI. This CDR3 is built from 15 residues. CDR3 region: CASSYSSGDLYEQYF. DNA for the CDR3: TGTGCCAGCAGTTACTCTAGCGGGGACCTCTACGAGCAGTACTTC.

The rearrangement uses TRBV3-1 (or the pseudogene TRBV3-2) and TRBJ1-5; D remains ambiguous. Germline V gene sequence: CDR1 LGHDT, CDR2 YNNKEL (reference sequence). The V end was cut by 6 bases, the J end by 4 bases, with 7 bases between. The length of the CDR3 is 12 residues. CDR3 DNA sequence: TGTGCCAGCAGTTTGCAGAATCAGCCCCAGCATTTT. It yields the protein CASSLQNQPQHF.

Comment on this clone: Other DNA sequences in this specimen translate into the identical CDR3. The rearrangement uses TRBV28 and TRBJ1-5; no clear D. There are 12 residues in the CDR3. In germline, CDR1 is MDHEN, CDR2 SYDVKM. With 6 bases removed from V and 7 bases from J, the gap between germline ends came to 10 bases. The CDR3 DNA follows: TGTGCCAGCAGCCCCTCCGGGCAGCCCCAGCATTTT. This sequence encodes CASSPSGQPQHF.

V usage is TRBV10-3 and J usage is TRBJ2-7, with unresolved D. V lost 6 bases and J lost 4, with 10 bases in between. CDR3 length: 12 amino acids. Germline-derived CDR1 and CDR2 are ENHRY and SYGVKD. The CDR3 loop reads CAISRDGYEQYV. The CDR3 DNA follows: TGTGCCATCAGCCGAGACGGGTACGAGCAGTACGTC.

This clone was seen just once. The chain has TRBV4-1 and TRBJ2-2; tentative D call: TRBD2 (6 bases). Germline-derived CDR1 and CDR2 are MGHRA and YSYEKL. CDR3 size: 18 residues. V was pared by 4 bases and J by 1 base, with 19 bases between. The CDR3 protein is CASSLPSPGEKNTGELFF. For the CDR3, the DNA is TGCGCCAGCAGCCTCCCAAGCCCGGGAGAAAAGAACACCGGGGAGCTGTTTTTT.

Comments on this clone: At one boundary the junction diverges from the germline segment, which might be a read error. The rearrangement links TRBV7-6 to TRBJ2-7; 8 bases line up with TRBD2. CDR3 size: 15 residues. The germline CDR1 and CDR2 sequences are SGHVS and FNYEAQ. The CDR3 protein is CASSPREGVSSEQYF. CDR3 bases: TGTGCCAGCAGCCCCCGGGAGGGGGTGTCCTCCGAGCAGTACTTC.

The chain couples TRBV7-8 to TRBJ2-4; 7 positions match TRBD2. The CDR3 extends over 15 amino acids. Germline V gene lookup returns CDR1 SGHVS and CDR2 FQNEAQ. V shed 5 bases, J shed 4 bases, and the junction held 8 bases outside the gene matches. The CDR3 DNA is TGTGCCAGCAGCCGCGGGGTGCGGGAGAAAAACATTCAGTACTTC. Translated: CASSRGVREKNIQYF.

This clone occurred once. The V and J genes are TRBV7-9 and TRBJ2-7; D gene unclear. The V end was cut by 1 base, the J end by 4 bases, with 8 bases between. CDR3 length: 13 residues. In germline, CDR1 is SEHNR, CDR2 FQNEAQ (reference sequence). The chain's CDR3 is CASSLVVGYEQYF. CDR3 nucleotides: TGTGCCAGCAGCTTAGTTGTCGGGTACGAGCAGTACTTC.

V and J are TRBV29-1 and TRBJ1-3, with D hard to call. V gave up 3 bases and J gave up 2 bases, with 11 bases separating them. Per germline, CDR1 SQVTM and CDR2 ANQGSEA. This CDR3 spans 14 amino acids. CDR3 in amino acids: CSVDSGVAGNTIYF. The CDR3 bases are TGCAGCGTTGACTCGGGAGTCGCTGGAAACACCATATATTTT.

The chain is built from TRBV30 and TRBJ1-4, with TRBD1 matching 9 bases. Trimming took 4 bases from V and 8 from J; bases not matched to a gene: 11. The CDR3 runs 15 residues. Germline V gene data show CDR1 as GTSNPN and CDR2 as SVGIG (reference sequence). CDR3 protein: CAWTRGQGIWEKLFF. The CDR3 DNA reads TGTGCCTGGACGCGGGGACAGGGTATATGGGAAAAACTGTTTTTT. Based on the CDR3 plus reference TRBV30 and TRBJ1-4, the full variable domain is SQTIHQWPATLVQPVGSPLSLECTVEGTSNPNLYWYRQAAGRGLQLLFYSVGIGQISSEVPQNLSASRPQDRQFILSSKKLLLSDSGFYLCAWTRGQGIWEKLFFGSGTQLSVL.

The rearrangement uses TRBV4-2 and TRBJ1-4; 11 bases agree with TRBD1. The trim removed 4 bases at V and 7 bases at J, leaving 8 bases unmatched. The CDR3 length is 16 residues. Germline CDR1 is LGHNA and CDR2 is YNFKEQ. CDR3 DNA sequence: TGTGCCAGCAGCCGAGCGGGGACAGGGGGTGTTGAAAAACTGTTTTTT. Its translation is CASSRAGTGGVEKLFF.

The CDR3: CASNLRTRGAAGELFF. DNA of the CDR3: TGTGCCAGCAACCTAAGGACTAGGGGAGCTGCCGGGGAGCTGTTTTTT. V and J are TRBV7-2 and TRBJ2-2; 7 nucleotides line up with TRBD2. V dropped 7 bases and J dropped 6; count of bases not matched to a gene: 14. This CDR3 has 16 amino acids. The germline gives CDR1 SGHTA, CDR2 FQGNSA.

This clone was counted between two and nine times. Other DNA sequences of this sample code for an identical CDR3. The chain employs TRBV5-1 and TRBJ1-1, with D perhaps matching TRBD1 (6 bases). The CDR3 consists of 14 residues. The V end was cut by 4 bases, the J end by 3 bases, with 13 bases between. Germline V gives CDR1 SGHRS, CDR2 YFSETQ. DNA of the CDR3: TGCGCCAGCAGCCTGAGAGGGGGAGACACTGAAGCTTTCTTT. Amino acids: CASSLRGGDTEAFF.

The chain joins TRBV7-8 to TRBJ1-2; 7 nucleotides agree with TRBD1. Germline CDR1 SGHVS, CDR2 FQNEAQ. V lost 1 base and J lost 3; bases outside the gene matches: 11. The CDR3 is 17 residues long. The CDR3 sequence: CASSLGLLADRDYGYTF. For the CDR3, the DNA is TGTGCCAGCAGCTTAGGGTTACTGGCCGACAGGGACTATGGCTACACCTTC.

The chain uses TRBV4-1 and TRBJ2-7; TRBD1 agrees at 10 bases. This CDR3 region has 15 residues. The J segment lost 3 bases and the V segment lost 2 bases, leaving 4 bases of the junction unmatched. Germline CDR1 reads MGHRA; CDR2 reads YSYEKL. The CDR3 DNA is TGCGCCAGCAGCCAAACAGGGACAGGGGACTACGAGCAGTACGTC. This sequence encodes CASSQTGTGDYEQYV.

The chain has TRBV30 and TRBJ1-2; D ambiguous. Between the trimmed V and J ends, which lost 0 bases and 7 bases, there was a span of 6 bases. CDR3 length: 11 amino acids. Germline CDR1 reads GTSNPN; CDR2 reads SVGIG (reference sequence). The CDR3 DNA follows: TGTGCCTGGAGTGTGGGCCCTGGCTACACCTTC. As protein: CAWSVGPGYTF.

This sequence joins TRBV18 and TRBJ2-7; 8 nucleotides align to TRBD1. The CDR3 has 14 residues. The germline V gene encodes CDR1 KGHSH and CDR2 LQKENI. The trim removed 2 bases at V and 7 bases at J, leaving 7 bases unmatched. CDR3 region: CASSPYRGSREQYF. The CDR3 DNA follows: TGTGCCAGCTCACCATACAGGGGGTCTCGAGAGCAGTACTTC.